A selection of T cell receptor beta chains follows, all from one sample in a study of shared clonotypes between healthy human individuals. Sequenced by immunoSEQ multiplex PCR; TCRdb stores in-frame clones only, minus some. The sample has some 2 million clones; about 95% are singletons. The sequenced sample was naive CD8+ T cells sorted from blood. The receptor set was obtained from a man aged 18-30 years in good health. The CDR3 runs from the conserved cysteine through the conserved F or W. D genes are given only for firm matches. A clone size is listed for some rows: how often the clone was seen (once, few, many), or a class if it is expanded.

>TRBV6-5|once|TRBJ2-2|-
CASSRLSGVGGELFF
TGTGCCAGCAGTAGACTTTCTGGCGTAGGCGGGGAGCTGTTTTTT
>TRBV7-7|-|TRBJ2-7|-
CASSLAGEGEQYF
TGTGCTAGCAGCTTGGCAGGGGAGGGAGAGCAGTACTTC
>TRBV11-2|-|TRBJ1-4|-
CASSITGKEKLFF
TGTGCCAGCAGCATAACAGGGAAGGAAAAACTGTTTTTT
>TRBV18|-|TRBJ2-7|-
CASSPAGYEQYF
TGTGCCAGCTCACCAGCGGGGTACGAGCAGTACTTC
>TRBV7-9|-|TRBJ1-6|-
CASSLYRDTRSSYNSPLHF
TGTGCCAGCAGCTTGTACCGGGACACCCGGAGCTCCTATAATTCACCCCTCCACTTT
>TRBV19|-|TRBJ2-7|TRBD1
CASSMGTGDYEQYF
TGTGCCAGTAGTATGGGAACAGGGGACTACGAGCAGTACTTC
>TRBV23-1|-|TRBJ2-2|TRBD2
CASSQVWVRTPGRGLFF
TGCGCCAGCAGTCAAGTCTGGGTGCGGACACCGGGGAGGGGCCTGTTTTTT
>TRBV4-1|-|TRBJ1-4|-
CASSQDRAGESEKLFF
TGCGCCAGCAGCCAAGATAGGGCGGGGGAAAGTGAAAAACTGTTTTTT
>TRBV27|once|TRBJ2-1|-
CASSPKVHNEQFF
TGTGCCAGCAGTCCCAAGGTACACAATGAGCAGTTCTTC
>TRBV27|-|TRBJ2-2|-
CASTALGLTLNTGELFF
TGTGCCAGCACCGCACTGGGCCTAACTTTGAACACCGGGGAGCTGTTTTTT
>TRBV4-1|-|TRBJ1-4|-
CASSQDTSLGEKLFF
TGCGCCAGCAGCCAAGACACATCGTTGGGGGAAAAACTGTTTTTT
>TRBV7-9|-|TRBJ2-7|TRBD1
CASSAGTASYEQYF
TGTGCCAGCAGCGCCGGGACAGCTTCCTACGAGCAGTACTTC
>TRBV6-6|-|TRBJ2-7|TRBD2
CASSYSTGLAYEQYF
TGTGCCAGCAGTTACTCGACGGGACTAGCCTACGAGCAGTACTTC
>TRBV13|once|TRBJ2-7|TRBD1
CASSLRGTGSSYEQYF
TGTGCCAGCAGCTTACGCGGGACAGGGAGCTCCTACGAGCAGTACTTC
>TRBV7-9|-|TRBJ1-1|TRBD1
CASSLAGQGVTEAFF
TGTGCCAGCAGCTTAGCAGGACAGGGGGTCACTGAAGCTTTCTTT
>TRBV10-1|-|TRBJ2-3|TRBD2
CASSESFGTSGSSTDTQYF
TGCGCCAGCAGTGAGTCCTTCGGGACTAGCGGGTCCTCCACAGATACGCAGTATTTT
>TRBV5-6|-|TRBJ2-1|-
CASSPLDLGQFF
TGTGCCAGCAGCCCCTTGGATCTAGGGCAGTTCTTC
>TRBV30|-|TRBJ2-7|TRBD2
CAWSVEAGWGEQYF
TGTGCCTGGAGTGTGGAAGCGGGATGGGGCGAGCAGTACTTC
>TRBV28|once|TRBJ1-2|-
CASSLQSYGYTF
TGTGCCAGCAGTTTACAGAGCTATGGCTACACCTTC
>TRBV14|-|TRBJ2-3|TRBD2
CASSQDGAGDSDTQYF
TGTGCCAGCAGCCAAGATGGGGCGGGAGATTCAGATACGCAGTATTTT
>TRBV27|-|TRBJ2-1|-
CASSPVMPQGLGNEQFF
TGTGCCAGCAGCCCTGTTATGCCCCAGGGCCTAGGCAATGAGCAGTTCTTC
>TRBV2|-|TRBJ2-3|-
CASSDSTTSTDTQYF
TGTGCCAGCAGTGACTCTACAACTAGCACAGATACGCAGTATTTT
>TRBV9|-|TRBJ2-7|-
CASSKTNYEQYF
TGTGCCAGCAGTAAAACTAATTACGAGCAGTACTTC
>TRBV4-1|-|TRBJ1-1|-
CASSQDGRAFF
TGCGCCAGCAGCCAAGATGGACGGGCTTTCTTT
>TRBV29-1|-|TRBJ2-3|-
CSVGASSDTQYF
TGCAGCGTTGGGGCTAGCTCAGATACGCAGTATTTT
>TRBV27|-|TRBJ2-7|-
CASRDRAHYEQYF
TGTGCCAGCAGGGACCGGGCCCACTACGAGCAGTACTTC
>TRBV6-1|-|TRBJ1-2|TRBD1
CASSDQFGQGAQGYTF
TGTGCCAGCAGTGATCAATTCGGACAGGGGGCGCAGGGCTACACCTTC
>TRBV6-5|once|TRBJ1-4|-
CASSYSTGDNEKLFF
TGTGCCAGCAGTTACTCTACGGGGGATAATGAAAAACTGTTTTTT
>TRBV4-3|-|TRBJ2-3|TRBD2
CASSQDFLAESDTQYF
TGCGCCAGCAGCCAAGATTTCCTAGCGGAATCAGATACGCAGTATTTT
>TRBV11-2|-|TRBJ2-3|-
CASSPGTASTDTQYF
TGTGCCAGCAGCCCCGGGACTGCTAGCACAGATACGCAGTATTTT
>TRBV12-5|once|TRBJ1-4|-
CASGPPDEKLFF
TGTGCTAGTGGTCCGCCCGATGAAAAACTGTTTTTT
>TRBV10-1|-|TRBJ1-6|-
CASSESSAGRNSPLHF
TGCGCCAGCAGTGAGTCATCGGCAGGGAGGAATTCACCCCTCCACTTT
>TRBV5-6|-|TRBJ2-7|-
CASSFASQYEQYF
TGTGCCAGCAGCTTCGCTTCTCAGTACGAGCAGTACTTC
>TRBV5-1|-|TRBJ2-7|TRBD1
CASSLGTGGPDEQYF
TGCGCCAGCAGCTTAGGGACAGGGGGCCCGGACGAGCAGTACTTC
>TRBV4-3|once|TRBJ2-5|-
CASSQGGNLYQETQYF
TGCGCCAGCAGCCAAGGCGGCAATTTGTACCAAGAGACCCAGTACTTC
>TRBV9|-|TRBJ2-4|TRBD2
CASSVEPGLAAVAKNIQYF
TGTGCCAGCAGCGTAGAGCCGGGACTAGCTGCCGTAGCCAAAAACATTCAGTACTTC
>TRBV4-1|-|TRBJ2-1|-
CASSPGAGGYPNEQFF
TGCGCCAGCAGCCCAGGGGCAGGGGGGTATCCCAATGAGCAGTTCTTC
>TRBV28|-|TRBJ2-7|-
CASSLGGSTYEQYF
TGTGCCAGCAGTTTGGGGGGCAGTACCTACGAGCAGTACTTC